This T cell receptor (beta chain) was observed in a study of cytomegalovirus exposure and HLA in healthy donors. In the PCR, 60 Vbeta and 13 Jbeta primers were used. The method was immunoSEQ multiplex PCR; TCRdb's version includes in-frame clones alone and lacks a portion of them. The data hold fewer than 200,000 clones, with just over 70% observed a single time. Trimming took 2 bases from V and 2 from J, leaving 5 bases between them. The CDR3 is 13 residues long. Germline CDR1 and CDR2: LNHNV and YYDKDF (reference sequence). The source is a human donor in good health. Specimen: PBMCs. The chain links TRBV15 to TRBJ2-3; D not certain. Here the CDR3 DNA reads TGTGCCACCAGCAGACGCTACACAGATACGCAGTATTTT. Protein product: CATSRRYTDTQYF.